This T cell receptor beta chain was found in a study of T cells in Graves' hyperthyroidism and ophthalmopathy. General study results and limits: Ophthalmopathy was predicted by the model a median of about six months ahead of onset. Expanded thyroid clonotypes (above 0.001) were mostly also found in blood.

The CDR3 covers 15 residues. Germline CDR1 and CDR2: LNHDA and SQIVND (reference sequence). The V end was cut by 5 bases, the J end by 0 bases, with 14 bases between. A NOSPECS grade of at least 4, a Clinical Activity Score of at least 3 and duration under 3 months were recorded in ophthalmopathy patients. The PBMCs were sourced from fresh peripheral blood (10 ml). Amplification targeted TCR beta CDR3 regions from RNA transcripts. The HTBI set primed first-round TCR CDR3 RT-PCR. TCRdb re-analysed the multiplex PCR reads in MiXCR, keeping a single row per CDR3 protein. The sample consists of more than 500,000 distinct CDR3 sequences, roughly a sixth of them appearing once. Points on this clonotype: Its cognate antigen is unknown.

What was sequenced was blood. The receptor comes from a woman aged 25 to 39 with Graves' ophthalmopathy. J is TRBJ2-7 and V is TRBV19; D is ambiguous. The CDR3, as DNA: TGTGCCAGTAGTCCAAAGGGCACCTACTCCTACGAGCAGTACTTC. Amino acid sequence: CASSPKGTYSYEQYF. Together with reference TRBV19 and TRBJ2-7, the CDR3 gives the full variable domain: DGGITQSPKYLFRKEGQNVTLSCEQNLNHDAMYWYRQDPGQGLRLIYYSQIVNDFQKGDIAEGYSVSREKKESFPLTVTSAQKNPTAFYLCASSPKGTYSYEQYFGPGTRLTVT.